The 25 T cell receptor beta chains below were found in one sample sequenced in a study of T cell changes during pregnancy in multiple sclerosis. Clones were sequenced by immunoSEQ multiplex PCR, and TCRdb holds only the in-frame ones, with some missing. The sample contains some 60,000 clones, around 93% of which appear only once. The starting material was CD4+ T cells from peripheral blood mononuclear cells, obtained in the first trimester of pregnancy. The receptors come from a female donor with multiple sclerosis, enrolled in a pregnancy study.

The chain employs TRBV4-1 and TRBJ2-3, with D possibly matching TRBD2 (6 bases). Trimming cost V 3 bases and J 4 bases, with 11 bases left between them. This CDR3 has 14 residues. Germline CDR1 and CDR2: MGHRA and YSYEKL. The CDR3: CASSHDGGSDTQYF. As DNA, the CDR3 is TGCGCCAGCAGCCATGACGGGGGATCAGATACGCAGTATTTT.

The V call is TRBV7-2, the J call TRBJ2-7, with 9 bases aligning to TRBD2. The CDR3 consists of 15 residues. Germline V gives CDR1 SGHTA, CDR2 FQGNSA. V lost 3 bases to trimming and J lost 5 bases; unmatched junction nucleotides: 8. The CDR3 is CASSFSGGTQNEQYF. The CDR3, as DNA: TGTGCCAGCAGCTTTAGCGGGGGTACTCAGAACGAGCAGTACTTC.

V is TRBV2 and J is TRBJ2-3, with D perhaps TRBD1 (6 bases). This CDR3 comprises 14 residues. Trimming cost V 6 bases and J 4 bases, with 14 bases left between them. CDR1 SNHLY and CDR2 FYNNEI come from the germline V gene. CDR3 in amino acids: CASSLGRGADTQYF. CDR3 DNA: TGTGCCAGCAGCTTAGGCAGGGGCGCAGATACGCAGTATTTT. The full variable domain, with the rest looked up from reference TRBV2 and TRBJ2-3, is EPEVTQTPSHQVTQMGQEVILRCVPISNHLYFYWYRQILGQKVEFLVSFYNNEISEKSEIFDDQFSVERPDGSNFTLKIRSTKLEDSAMYFCASSLGRGADTQYFGPGTRLTVL.

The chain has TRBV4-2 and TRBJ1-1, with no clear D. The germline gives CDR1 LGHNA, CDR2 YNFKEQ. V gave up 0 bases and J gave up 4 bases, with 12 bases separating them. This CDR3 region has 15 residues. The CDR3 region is CASSQEINRGTEAFF. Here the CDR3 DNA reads TGTGCCAGCAGCCAAGAAATTAATCGGGGCACTGAAGCTTTCTTT.

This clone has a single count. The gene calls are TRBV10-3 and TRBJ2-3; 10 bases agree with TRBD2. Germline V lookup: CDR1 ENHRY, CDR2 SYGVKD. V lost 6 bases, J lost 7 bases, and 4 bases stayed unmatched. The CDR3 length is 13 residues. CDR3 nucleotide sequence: TGTGCCATCAGAGCGGGGGGGGTATATACGCAGTATTTT. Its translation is CAIRAGGVYTQYF.

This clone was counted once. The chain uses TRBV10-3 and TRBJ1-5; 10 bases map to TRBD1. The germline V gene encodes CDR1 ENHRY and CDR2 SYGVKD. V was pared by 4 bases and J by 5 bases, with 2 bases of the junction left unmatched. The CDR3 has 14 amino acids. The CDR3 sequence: CAISGDRGDQPQHF. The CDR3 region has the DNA TGTGCCATCAGTGGGGACAGGGGAGATCAGCCCCAGCATTTT.

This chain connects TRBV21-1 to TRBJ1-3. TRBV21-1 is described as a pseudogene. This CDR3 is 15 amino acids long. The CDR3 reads CASSKQLLSGNTIYF. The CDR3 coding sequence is TGTGCCAGCAGCAAACAACTGCTCTCTGGAAACACCATATATTTT.

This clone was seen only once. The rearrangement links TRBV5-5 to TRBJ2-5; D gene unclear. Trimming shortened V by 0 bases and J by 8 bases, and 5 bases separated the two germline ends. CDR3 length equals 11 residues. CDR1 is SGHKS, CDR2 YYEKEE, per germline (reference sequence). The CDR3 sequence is CASSLGLTQYF. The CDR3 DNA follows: TGTGCCAGCAGCTTGGGTCTAACCCAGTACTTC.

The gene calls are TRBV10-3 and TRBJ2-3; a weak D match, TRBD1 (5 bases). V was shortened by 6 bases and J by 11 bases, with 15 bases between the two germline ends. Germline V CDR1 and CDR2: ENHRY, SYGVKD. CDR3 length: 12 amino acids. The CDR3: CAISEDSHGQYF. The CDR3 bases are TGTGCCATCAGCGAAGACAGCCATGGGCAGTATTTT.

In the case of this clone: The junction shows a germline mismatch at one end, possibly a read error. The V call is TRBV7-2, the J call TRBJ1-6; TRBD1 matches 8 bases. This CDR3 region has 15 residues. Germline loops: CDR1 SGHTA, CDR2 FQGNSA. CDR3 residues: CANSLSGQGGSPLHF. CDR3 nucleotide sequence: TGTGCCAACAGCTTGTCCGGACAGGGAGGATCACCCCTCCACTTT.

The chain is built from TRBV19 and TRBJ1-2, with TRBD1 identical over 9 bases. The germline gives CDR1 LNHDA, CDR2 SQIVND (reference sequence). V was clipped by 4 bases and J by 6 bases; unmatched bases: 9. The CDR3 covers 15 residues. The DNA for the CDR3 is TGTGCCAGTAGTACCCTCCGGGACAGGGTTGATGGCTACACCTTC. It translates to CASSTLRDRVDGYTF.

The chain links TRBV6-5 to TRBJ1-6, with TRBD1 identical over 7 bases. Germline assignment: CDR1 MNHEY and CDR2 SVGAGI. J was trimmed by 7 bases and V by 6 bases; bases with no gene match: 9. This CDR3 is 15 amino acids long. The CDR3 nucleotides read TGTGCCAGCAGGTCTGAGGGGGCGAGAAATTCACCCCTCCACTTT. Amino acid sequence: CASRSEGARNSPLHF.

The CDR3 loop is CASREGQPYEQYF. CDR3 in DNA: TGTGCCAGCAGGGAGGGACAGCCCTACGAGCAGTACTTC. The chain combines TRBV2 with TRBJ2-7; D may be TRBD1 (7 bases). V lost 6 bases to trimming and J lost 2 bases, with 11 bases between them. CDR1 is SNHLY and CDR2 is FYNNEI in the germline V gene. This CDR3 is built from 13 residues. The full variable domain, with the rest looked up from reference TRBV2 and TRBJ2-7, is EPEVTQTPSHQVTQMGQEVILRCVPISNHLYFYWYRQILGQKVEFLVSFYNNEISEKSEIFDDQFSVERPDGSNFTLKIRSTKLEDSAMYFCASREGQPYEQYFGPGTRLTVT.

For the CDR3, the DNA is TGCGCCAGCAGCTTGGTTTCGGGGATGGGGGCTTTCTTT. It codes for CASSLVSGMGAFF. The chain joins TRBV5-1 to TRBJ1-1; D is ambiguous. This CDR3 has 13 residues. Germline CDR1 SGHRS, CDR2 YFSETQ. Trimming removed 0 bases from V and 11 bases from J, with 14 bases in between.

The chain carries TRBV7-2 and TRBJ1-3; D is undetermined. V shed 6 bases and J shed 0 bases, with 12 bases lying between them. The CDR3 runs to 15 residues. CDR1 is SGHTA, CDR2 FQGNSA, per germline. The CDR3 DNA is TGTGCCAGCAGTTCTGGGCCTTCCTCTGGAAACACCATATATTTT. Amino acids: CASSSGPSSGNTIYF.

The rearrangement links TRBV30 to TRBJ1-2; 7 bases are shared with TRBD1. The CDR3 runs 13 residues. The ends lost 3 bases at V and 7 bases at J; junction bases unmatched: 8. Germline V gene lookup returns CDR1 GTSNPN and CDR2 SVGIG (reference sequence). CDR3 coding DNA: TGTGCCTGGAGCGGAGGGGGCGATGTTGGCTACACCTTC. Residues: CAWSGGGDVGYTF.

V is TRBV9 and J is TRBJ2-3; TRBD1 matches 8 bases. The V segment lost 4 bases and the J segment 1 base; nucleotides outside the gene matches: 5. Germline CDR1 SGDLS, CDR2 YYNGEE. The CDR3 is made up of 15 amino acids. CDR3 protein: CASSPRGQRTDTQYF. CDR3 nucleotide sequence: TGTGCCAGCAGCCCCAGGGGGCAGCGCACAGATACGCAGTATTTT. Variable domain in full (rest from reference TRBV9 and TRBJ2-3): DSGVTQTPKHLITATGQRVTLRCSPRSGDLSVYWYQQSLDQGLQFLIQYYNGEERAKGNILERFSAQQFPDLHSELNLSSLELGDSALYFCASSPRGQRTDTQYFGPGTRLTVL.

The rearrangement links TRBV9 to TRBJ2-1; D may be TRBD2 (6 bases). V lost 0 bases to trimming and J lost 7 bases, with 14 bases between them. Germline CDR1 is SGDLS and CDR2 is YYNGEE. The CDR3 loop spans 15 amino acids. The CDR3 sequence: CASSVGGALGNEQFF. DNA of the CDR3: TGTGCCAGCAGCGTAGGCGGGGCCCTTGGAAATGAGCAGTTCTTC.

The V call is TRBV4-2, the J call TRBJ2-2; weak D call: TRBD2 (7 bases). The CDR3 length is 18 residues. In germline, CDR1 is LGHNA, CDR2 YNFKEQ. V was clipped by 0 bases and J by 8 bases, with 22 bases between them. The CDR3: CASSQEASRGGVTGELFF. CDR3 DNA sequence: TGTGCCAGCAGCCAAGAGGCCAGTAGGGGGGGCGTAACAGGGGAGCTGTTTTTT.

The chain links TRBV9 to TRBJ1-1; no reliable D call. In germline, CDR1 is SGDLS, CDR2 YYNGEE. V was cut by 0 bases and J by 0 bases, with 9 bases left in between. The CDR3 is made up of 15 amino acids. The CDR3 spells CASSVVIDMNTEAFF. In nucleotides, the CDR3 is TGTGCCAGCAGCGTAGTAATCGACATGAACACTGAAGCTTTCTTT.

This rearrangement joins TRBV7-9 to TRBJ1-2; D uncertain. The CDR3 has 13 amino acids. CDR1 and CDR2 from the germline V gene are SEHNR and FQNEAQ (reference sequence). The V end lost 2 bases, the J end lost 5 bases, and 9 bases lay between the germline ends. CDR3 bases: TGTGCCAGCAGCTTAATCCAGGTATATGGCTACACCTTC. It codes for CASSLIQVYGYTF. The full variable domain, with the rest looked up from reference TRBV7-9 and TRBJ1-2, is DTGVSQNPRHKITKRGQNVTFRCDPISEHNRLYWYRQTLGQGPEFLTYFQNEAQLEKSRLLSDRFSAERPKGSFSTLEIQRTEQGDSAMYLCASSLIQVYGYTFGSGTRLTVV.

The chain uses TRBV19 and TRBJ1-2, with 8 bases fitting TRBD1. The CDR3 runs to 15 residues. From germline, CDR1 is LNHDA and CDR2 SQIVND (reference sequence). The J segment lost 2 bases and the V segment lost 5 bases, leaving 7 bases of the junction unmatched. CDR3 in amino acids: CASSLTSGGNYGYTF. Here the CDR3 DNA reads TGTGCCAGTAGTTTAACGTCAGGGGGCAACTATGGCTACACCTTC.

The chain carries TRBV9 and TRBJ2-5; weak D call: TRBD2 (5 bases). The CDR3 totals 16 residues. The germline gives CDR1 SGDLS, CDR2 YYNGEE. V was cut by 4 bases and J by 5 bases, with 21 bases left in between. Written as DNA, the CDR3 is TGTGCCAGCAGCCCCGGAGGATTTGAGGAGAGGGAGACCCAGTACTTC. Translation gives CASSPGGFEERETQYF.

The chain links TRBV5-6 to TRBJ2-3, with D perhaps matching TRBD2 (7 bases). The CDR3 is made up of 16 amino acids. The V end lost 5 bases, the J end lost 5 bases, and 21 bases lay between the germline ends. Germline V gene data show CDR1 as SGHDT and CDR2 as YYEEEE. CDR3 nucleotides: TGTGCCAGCAGTGGAGATTGGGGGGGGCAAGGAGATACGCAGTATTTT. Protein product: CASSGDWGGQGDTQYF.

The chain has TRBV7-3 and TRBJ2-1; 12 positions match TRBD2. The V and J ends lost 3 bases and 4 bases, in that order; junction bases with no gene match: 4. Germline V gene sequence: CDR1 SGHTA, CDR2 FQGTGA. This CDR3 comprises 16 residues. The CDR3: CASSFASGGAYNEQFF. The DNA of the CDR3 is TGTGCCAGCAGCTTTGCTAGCGGGGGGGCGTACAATGAGCAGTTCTTC.